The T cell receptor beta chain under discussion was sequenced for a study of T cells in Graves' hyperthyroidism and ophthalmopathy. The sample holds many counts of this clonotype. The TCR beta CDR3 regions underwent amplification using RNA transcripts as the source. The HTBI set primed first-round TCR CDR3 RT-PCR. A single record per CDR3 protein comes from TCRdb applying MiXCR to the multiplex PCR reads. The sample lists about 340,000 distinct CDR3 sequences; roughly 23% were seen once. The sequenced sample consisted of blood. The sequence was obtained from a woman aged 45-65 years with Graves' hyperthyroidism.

CDR3 in DNA: TGTGCCAGCAGTTCGGGACTTACTTACGAGCAGTACTTC. Protein: CASSSGLTYEQYF. The rearrangement uses TRBV12-3 or TRBV12-4 and TRBJ2-7, with D maybe TRBD2 (6 bases). V was shortened by 4 bases and J by 4 bases, with 11 bases between the two germline ends. This CDR3 is 13 amino acids long.